This T cell receptor (beta chain) was sequenced during a study of T cell repertoires in aging, cancer and after chemotherapy. Study as a whole: Six age groups, ranging from 30 or younger to 70 or older, included the donors. Millions of TCR reads were in the whole dataset. Paired samples before and after chemotherapy came from glioblastoma patients receiving temozolomide-based therapy. Notes on the study in general: Loss of evenness, beyond lost richness, contributed to age-related TCR diversity decline in cancer patients.

Turning to this clonotype: What it binds is unknown.

V shed 6 bases and J shed 4 bases, with 13 bases lying between them. The CDR3 spans 13 residues. Germline lookup yields CDR1 DFQATT and CDR2 SNEGSKA (reference sequence). Multiplex touch-down PCR with TRB-A/B primers amplified rearranged V-D-J TRB sequences. TCRdb redid the calling of the multiplex PCR reads with MiXCR, one entry per CDR3 protein. The sample records 7,000 to 10,000 distinct CDR3 sequences, roughly half being singletons. Peripheral blood genomic DNA, not sorted cells or RNA, was the template. The V and J genes are TRBV20-1 and TRBJ1-3, with D possibly being TRBD1 (6 bases). This TCR was sampled from a human donor with a solid tumor. Source material: blood. CDR3 coding DNA: TGCAGTGCCGAGGAGACAGGAGGAAACACCATATATTTT. Its protein is CSAEETGGNTIYF.